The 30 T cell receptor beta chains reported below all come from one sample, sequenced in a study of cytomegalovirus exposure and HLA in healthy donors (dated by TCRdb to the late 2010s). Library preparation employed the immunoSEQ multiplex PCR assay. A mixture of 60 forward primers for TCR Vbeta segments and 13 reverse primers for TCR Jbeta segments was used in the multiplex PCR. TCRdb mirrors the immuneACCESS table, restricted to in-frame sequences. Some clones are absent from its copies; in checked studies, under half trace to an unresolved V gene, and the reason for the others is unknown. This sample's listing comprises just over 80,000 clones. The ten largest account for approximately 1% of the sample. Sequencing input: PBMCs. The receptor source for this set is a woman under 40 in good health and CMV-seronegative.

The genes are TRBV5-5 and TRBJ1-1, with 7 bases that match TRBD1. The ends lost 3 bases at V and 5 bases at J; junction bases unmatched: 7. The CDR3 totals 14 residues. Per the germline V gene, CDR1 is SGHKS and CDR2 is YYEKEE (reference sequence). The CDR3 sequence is CASSSPGGKTEAFF. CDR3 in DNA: TGTGCCAGCAGCTCACCAGGGGGTAAGACTGAAGCTTTCTTT.

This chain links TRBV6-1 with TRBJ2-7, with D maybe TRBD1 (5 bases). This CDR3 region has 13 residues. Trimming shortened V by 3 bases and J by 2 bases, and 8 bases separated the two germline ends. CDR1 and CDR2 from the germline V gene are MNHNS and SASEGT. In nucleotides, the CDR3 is TGTGCCAGCAGTGACAGGGTTGCCTACGAGCAGTACTTC. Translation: CASSDRVAYEQYF.

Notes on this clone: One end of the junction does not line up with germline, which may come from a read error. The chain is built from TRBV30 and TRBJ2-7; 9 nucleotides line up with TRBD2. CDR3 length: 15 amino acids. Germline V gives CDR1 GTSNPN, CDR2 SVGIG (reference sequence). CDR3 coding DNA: TGTGCCGGGAGTGTTAAGCTAGCGGGAAACTACGAGCAGTACTTC. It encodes CAGSVKLAGNYEQYF.

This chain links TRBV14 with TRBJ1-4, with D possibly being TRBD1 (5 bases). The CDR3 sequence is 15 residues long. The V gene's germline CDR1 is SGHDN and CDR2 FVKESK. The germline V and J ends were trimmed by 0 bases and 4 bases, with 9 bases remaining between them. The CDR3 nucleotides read TGTGCCAGCAGCCAAGAAAGGGGAATTAATGAAAAACTGTTTTTT. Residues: CASSQERGINEKLFF.

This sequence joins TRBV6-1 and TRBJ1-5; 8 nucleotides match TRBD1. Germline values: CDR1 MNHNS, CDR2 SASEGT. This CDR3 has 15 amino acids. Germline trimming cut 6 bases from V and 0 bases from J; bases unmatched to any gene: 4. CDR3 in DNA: TGTGCCAGCAGCGACAGGGGCTTTAGCAATCAGCCCCAGCATTTT. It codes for CASSDRGFSNQPQHF.

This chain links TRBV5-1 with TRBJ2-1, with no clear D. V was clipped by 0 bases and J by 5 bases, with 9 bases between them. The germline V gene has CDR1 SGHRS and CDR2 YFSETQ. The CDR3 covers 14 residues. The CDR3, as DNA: TGCGCCAGCAGCTTGGATCCTAGTGACAATGAGCAGTTCTTC. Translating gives CASSLDPSDNEQFF.

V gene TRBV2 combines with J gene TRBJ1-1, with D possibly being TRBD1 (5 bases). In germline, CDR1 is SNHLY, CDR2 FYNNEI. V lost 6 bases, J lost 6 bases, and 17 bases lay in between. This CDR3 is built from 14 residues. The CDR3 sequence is CASRADPGSAEAFF. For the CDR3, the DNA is TGTGCCAGCAGGGCGGACCCAGGGTCGGCTGAAGCTTTCTTT. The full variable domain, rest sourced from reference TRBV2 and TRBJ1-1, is EPEVTQTPSHQVTQMGQEVILRCVPISNHLYFYWYRQILGQKVEFLVSFYNNEISEKSEIFDDQFSVERPDGSNFTLKIRSTKLEDSAMYFCASRADPGSAEAFFGQGTRLTVV.

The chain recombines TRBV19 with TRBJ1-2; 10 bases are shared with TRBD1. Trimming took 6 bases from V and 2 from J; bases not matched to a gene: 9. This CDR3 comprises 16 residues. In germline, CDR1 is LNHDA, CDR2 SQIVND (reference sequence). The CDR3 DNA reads TGTGCCAGTAGGTCTTCGGGGACAGGGGTGAACTATGGCTACACCTTC. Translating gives CASRSSGTGVNYGYTF.

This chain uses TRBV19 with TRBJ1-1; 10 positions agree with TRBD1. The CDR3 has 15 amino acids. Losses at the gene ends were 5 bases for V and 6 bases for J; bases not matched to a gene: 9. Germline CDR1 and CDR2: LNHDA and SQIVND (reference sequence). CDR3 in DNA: TGTGCCAGTAGTTTCCAGACAGGGGGCATGGCTGAAGCTTTCTTT. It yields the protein CASSFQTGGMAEAFF. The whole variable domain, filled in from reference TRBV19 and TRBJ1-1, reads DGGITQSPKYLFRKEGQNVTLSCEQNLNHDAMYWYRQDPGQGLRLIYYSQIVNDFQKGDIAEGYSVSREKKESFPLTVTSAQKNPTAFYLCASSFQTGGMAEAFFGQGTRLTVV.

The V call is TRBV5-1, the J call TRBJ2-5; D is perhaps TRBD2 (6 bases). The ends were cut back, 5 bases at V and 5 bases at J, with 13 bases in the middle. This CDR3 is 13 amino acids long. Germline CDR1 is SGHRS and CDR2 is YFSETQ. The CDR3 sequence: CASSRTGEETQYF. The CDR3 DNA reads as TGCGCCAGCAGTCGAACGGGGGAGGAGACCCAGTACTTC. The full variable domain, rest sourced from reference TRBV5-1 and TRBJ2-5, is KAGVTQTPRYLIKTRGQQVTLSCSPISGHRSVSWYQQTPGQGLQFLFEYFSETQRNKGNFPGRFSGRQFSNSRSEMNVSTLELGDSALYLCASSRTGEETQYFGPGTRLLVL.

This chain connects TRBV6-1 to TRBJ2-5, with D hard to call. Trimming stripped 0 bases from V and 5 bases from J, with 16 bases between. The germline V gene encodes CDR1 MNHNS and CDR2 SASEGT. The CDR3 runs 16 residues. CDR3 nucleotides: TGTGCCAGCAGTGAAGCGACGGCTAGTACTTGGGAGACCCAGTACTTC. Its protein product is CASSEATASTWETQYF.

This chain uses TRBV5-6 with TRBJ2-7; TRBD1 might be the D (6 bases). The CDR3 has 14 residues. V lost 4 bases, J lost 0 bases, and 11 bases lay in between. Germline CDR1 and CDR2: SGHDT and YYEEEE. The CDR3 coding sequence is TGTGCCAGCAGCGCACAGGGTCTCTCCTACGAGCAGTACTTC. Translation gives CASSAQGLSYEQYF.

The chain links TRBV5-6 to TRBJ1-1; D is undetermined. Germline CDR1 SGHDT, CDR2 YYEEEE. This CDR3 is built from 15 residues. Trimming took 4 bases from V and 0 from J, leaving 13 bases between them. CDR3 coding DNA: TGTGCCAGCAGCCCGGGAGGTGGCCTGAACACTGAAGCTTTCTTT. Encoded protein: CASSPGGGLNTEAFF.

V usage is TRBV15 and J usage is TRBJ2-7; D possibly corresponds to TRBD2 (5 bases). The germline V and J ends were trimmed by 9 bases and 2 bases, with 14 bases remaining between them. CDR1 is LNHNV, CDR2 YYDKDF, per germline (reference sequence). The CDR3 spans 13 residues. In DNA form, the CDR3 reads TGTGCCACAACGGACTTGGACGCCTACGAGCAGTACTTC. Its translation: CATTDLDAYEQYF.

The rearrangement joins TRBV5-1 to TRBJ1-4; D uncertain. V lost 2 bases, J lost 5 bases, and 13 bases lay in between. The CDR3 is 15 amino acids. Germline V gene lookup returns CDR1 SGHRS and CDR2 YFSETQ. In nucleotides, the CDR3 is TGCGCCAGCAGCTTTTCGACGGGAGGGAATGAAAAACTGTTTTTT. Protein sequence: CASSFSTGGNEKLFF.

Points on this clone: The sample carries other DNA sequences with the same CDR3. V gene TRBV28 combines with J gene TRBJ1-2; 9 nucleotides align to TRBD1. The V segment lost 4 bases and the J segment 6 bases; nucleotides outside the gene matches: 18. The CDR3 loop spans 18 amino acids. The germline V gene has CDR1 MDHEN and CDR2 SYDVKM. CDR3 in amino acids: CASSYTPGQGPEAHGYTF. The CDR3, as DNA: TGTGCCAGCAGTTACACACCGGGACAGGGACCCGAGGCCCATGGCTACACCTTC.

The CDR3 DNA sequence: TGTGCCAGCAGCAGCCAAGCGCTACGAGGCAATGAGCAGTTCTTC. It specifies CASSSQALRGNEQFF. The chain joins TRBV5-8 to TRBJ2-1, with D unclear. V was cut by 4 bases and J by 6 bases, with 17 bases left in between. This CDR3 spans 15 amino acids. CDR1 SGHTS and CDR2 YDEGEE come from the germline V gene. Combining the CDR3 with reference TRBV5-8 and TRBJ2-1 gives the whole variable domain EAGVTQSPTHLIKTRGQQATLRCSPISGHTSVYWYQQALGLGLQFLLWYDEGEERNRGNFPPRFSGRQFPNYSSELNVNALELEDSALYLCASSSQALRGNEQFFGPGTRLTVL.

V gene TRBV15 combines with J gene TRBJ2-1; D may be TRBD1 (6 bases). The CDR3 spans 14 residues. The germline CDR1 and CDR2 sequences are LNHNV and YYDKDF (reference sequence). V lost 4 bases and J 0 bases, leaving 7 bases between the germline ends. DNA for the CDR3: TGTGCCACCAGCAAGGACAGCTCCTACAATGAGCAGTTCTTC. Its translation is CATSKDSSYNEQFF.

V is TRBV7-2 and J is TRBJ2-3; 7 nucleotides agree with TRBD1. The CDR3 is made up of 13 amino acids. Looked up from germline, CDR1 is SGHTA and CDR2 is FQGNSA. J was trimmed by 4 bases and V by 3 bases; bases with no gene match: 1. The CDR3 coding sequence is TGTGCCAGCAGCTTGCAGGGGGCAGATACGCAGTATTTT. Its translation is CASSLQGADTQYF.

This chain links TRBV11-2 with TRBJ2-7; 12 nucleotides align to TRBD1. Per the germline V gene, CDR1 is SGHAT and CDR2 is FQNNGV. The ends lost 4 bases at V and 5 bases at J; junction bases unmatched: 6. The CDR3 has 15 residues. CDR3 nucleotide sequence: TGTGCCAGCAGCTCTTCCGGGACAGGGGGCGACGAGCAGTACTTC. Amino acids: CASSSSGTGGDEQYF.

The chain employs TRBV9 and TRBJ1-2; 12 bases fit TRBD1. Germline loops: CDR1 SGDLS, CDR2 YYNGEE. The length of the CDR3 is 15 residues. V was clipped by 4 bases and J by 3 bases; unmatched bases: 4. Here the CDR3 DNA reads TGTGCCAGCAGCCCAGGGACAGGGGGCGACTATGGCTACACCTTC. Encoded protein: CASSPGTGGDYGYTF.

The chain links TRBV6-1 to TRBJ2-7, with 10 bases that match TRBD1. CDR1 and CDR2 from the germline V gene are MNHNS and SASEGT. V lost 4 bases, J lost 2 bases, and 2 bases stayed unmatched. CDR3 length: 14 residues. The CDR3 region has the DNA TGTGCCAGCAGTGGACAGGGGGCCGCCTACGAGCAGTACTTC. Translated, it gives CASSGQGAAYEQYF.

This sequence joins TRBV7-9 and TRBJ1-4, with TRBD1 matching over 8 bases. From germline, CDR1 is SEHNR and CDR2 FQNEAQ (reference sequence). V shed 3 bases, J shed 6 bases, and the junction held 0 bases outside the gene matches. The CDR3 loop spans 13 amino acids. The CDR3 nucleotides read TGTGCCAGCAGCTTGACAGGGGATGAAAAACTGTTTTTT. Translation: CASSLTGDEKLFF.

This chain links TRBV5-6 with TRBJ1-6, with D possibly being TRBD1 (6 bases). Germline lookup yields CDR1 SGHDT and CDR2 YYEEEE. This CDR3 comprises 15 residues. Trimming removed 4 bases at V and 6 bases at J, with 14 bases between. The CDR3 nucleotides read TGTGCCAGCAGCGGGAGAGGGGGATCTAATTCACCCCTCCACTTT. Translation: CASSGRGGSNSPLHF.

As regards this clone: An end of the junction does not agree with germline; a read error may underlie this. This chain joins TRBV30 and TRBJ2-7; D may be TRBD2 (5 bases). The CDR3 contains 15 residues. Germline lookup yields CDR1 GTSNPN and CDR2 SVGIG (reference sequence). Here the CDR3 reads CAGSYWLSGAYEQYF. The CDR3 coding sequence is TGTGCCGGGAGTTATTGGCTATCAGGTGCCTACGAGCAGTACTTC.

CDR3: CAISESPTNQETQYF. The CDR3, as DNA: TGTGCCATCAGTGAGTCCCCGACAAATCAAGAGACCCAGTACTTC. The chain carries TRBV10-3 and TRBJ2-5; no reliable D call. The germline V gene has CDR1 ENHRY and CDR2 SYGVKD. V was clipped by 0 bases and J by 2 bases, with 10 bases between them. The CDR3 totals 15 residues.

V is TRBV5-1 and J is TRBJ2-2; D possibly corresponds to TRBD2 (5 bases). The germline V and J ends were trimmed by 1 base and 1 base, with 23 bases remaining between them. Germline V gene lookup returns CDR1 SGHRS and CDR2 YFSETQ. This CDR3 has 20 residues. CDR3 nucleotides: TGCGCCAGCAGCTTGCGGCCAGCGAGCGGTTCGGGGAAGAACACCGGGGAGCTGTTTTTT. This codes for CASSLRPASGSGKNTGELFF.

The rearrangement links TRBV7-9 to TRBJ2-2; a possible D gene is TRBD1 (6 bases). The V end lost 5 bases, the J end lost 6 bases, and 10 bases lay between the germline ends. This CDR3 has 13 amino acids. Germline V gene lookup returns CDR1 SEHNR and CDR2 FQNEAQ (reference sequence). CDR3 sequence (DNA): TGTGCCAGCAGCACTACAGGGCCCGGGGAGCTGTTTTTT. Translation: CASSTTGPGELFF.

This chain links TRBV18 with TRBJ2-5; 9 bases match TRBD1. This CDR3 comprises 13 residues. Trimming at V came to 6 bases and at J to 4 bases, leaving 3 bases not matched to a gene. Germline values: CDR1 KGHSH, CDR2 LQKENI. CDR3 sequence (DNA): TGTGCCAGCTCTACAGGGGGCCGAGAGACCCAGTACTTC. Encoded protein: CASSTGGRETQYF.

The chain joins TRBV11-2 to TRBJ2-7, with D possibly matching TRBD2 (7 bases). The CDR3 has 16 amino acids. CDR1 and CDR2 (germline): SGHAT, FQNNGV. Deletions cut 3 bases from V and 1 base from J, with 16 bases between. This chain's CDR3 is CASSLGGAVVSYEQYF. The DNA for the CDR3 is TGTGCCAGCAGCTTGGGGGGGGCAGTCGTATCCTACGAGCAGTACTTC.